This TCR beta chain was found in a study of naive and memory T cell subsets. The CDR3 length is 12 residues. In germline, CDR1 is SGDLS, CDR2 YYNGEE. V lost 4 bases, J lost 5 bases, and 8 bases lay in between. Two oligonucleotides, mixed equimolar, formed the beta constant-region primer covering TRBC1 and TRBC2. Nested alpha and beta constant-region primers with the SP2 primer drove four PCR rounds on ligated cDNA. Each CDR3 protein is one row after TCRdb ran MiXCR on the UMI-ligation and nested PCR reads. The table records roughly 150,000 distinct CDR3 sequences, roughly 20% of them present only once. General study points: Naive repertoires, especially CD8, held a few larger clonotypes, possibly memory cells re-expressing CD45RA.

This clonotype was observed many times. Its antigen remains unidentified. The TCR was taken from a human donor in good health. Sequenced: naive CD4+ T cells from blood. The chain has TRBV9 and TRBJ2-3; unclear D gene. CDR3 in amino acids: CASSPSGDTQYF. DNA for the CDR3: TGTGCCAGCAGCCCATCCGGAGATACGCAGTATTTT.